The next 25 T cell receptor beta chains were all read from a single sample in a study of blood T cell repertoires in COVID-19. Data came from immunoSEQ multiplex PCR; TCRdb stores just in-frame clones and leaves some out. The data hold 30,000 to 40,000 clones, with around 90% observed a single time. Sequencing input: peripheral blood. Every receptor here comes from a man in his fifties or sixties with active COVID-19.

V and J are TRBV6-1 and TRBJ1-4, with TRBD1 matching over 10 bases. The germline V gene has CDR1 MNHNS and CDR2 SASEGT. There are 16 residues in the CDR3. The V gene end was trimmed by 2 bases and the J gene end by 12 bases; junction bases not matched to a gene: 12. DNA for the CDR3: TGTGCCAGCAGTGAACACCCGACAGGGGGCCTCGGGGAACTGTTTTTT. Its protein is CASSEHPTGGLGELFF.

The V and J genes are TRBV16 and TRBJ2-1; 14 nucleotides align to TRBD2. The CDR3 contains 16 residues. Germline loops: CDR1 KGHSY, CDR2 FQNENV. V gave up 4 bases and J gave up 7 bases; unmatched junction bases: 6. The CDR3 is CASSPGLAGVGNEQFF. Written as DNA, the CDR3 is TGTGCCAGCAGCCCGGGACTAGCGGGAGTAGGGAATGAGCAGTTCTTC.

The rearrangement joins TRBV27 to TRBJ2-7; D perhaps matches TRBD2 (5 bases). Germline V CDR1 and CDR2: MNHEY, SMNVEV (reference sequence). This CDR3 is built from 16 residues. V lost 2 bases to trimming and J lost 6 bases, with 20 bases between them. CDR3 sequence (DNA): TGTGCCAGCAGTTTACTATACCCCCTAGGAGGAGGCGAGCAGTACTTC. Its protein product is CASSLLYPLGGGEQYF.

V and J are TRBV10-1 and TRBJ1-1; D is uncertain. V was cut by 2 bases and J by 3 bases, with 7 bases left in between. This CDR3 has 13 residues. Looked up from germline, CDR1 is WNHNN and CDR2 is SYGVQD (reference sequence). CDR3 sequence (DNA): TGCGCCAGCAGTGAGGTCCGGGACACTGAAGCTTTCTTT. Amino acid sequence: CASSEVRDTEAFF.

This chain joins TRBV4-1 and TRBJ2-1, with a tentative D call TRBD2 (6 bases). Per the germline V gene, CDR1 is MGHRA and CDR2 is YSYEKL. This CDR3 spans 16 amino acids. V lost 2 bases and J 8 bases, leaving 19 bases between the germline ends. The CDR3 loop is CASSQSDAGIAYEQFF. CDR3 in DNA: TGCGCCAGCAGCCAAAGTGACGCGGGGATAGCGTATGAGCAGTTCTTC.

The rearrangement links TRBV29-1 to TRBJ2-3; 9 nucleotides agree with TRBD1. The germline V gene has CDR1 SQVTM and CDR2 ANQGSEA. This CDR3 has 14 amino acids. V dropped 5 bases and J dropped 4; count of bases not matched to a gene: 7. The CDR3, as DNA: TGCAGCGTTCACACCGGGACAGGGTCAGATACGCAGTATTTT. It codes for CSVHTGTGSDTQYF.

Only one count was recorded for this clone. Sequence at one end of the junction differs from germline and may be a read error. This sequence joins TRBV28 and TRBJ1-4; 9 nucleotides match TRBD1. This CDR3 region has 12 residues. Germline CDR1 reads MDHEN; CDR2 reads SYDVKM. DNA for the CDR3: TGTGCCAGCAGTTTATCCGACAGGGGGACTTATTTT. Protein product: CASSLSDRGTYF.

The rearrangement uses TRBV5-3 and TRBJ2-1, with 8 bases lining up with TRBD2. TRBV5-3 is an ORF, and what it does is uncertain. Trimming removed 0 bases from V and 4 bases from J; junction bases left unmatched: 6. The CDR3 runs 16 residues. The chain's CDR3 is CARSLEAGVSYNEQFF. CDR3 bases: TGTGCCAGAAGCTTGGAAGCGGGAGTATCGTACAATGAGCAGTTCTTC.

The genes are TRBV29-1 and TRBJ2-7; tentatively, D is TRBD2 (5 bases). From germline, CDR1 is SQVTM and CDR2 ANQGSEA. Trimming stripped 4 bases from V and 6 bases from J, with 7 bases between. CDR3 size: 10 residues. CDR3 residues: CSVGGSEQYF. The DNA for the CDR3 is TGCAGCGTTGGTGGGAGCGAGCAGTACTTC.

CDR3 DNA: TGTGCCAGCAGTCGCCCGGGGAAGGGGGACTACGAGCAGTACTTC. Its translation: CASSRPGKGDYEQYF. This chain joins TRBV6-2 or TRBV6-3 and TRBJ2-7; D perhaps matches TRBD1 (6 bases). The V and J ends lost 5 bases and 3 bases respectively, with 17 bases between them. The germline CDR1 and CDR2 sequences are MNHEY and SVGEGT. The CDR3 sequence is 15 residues long.

The chain uses TRBV2 and TRBJ2-3; D may be TRBD2 (5 bases). Per germline, CDR1 SNHLY and CDR2 FYNNEI. This CDR3 contains 13 residues. V lost 0 bases to trimming and J lost 5 bases, with 6 bases between them. The CDR3 is CASSEARGDTQYF. The CDR3 region has the DNA TGTGCCAGCAGTGAAGCTCGGGGAGATACGCAGTATTTT. Complete variable domain (other parts from reference TRBV2 and TRBJ2-3): EPEVTQTPSHQVTQMGQEVILRCVPISNHLYFYWYRQILGQKVEFLVSFYNNEISEKSEIFDDQFSVERPDGSNFTLKIRSTKLEDSAMYFCASSEARGDTQYFGPGTRLTVL.

The chain has TRBV9 and TRBJ2-5, with a possible D match to TRBD1 (5 bases). The CDR3 has 17 amino acids. Deletions cut 0 bases from V and 2 bases from J, with 17 bases between. The germline gives CDR1 SGDLS, CDR2 YYNGEE. The CDR3 here is CASSVGTRTGDQETQYF. DNA for the CDR3: TGTGCCAGCAGCGTAGGGACGCGAACAGGCGATCAAGAGACCCAGTACTTC.

The CDR3 here is CASSTKAGTHTYEQYF. CDR3 coding DNA: TGCGCCAGCAGTACAAAAGCCGGGACACATACCTACGAGCAGTACTTC. The chain links TRBV10-1 to TRBJ2-7, with D possibly being TRBD1 (6 bases). The ends were cut back, 5 bases at V and 2 bases at J, with 19 bases in the middle. The CDR3 spans 16 residues. Per germline, CDR1 WNHNN and CDR2 SYGVQD (reference sequence).

This chain connects TRBV5-1 to TRBJ1-1; 8 nucleotides match TRBD1. J gave up 5 bases and V 2 bases, and 5 bases lay outside the gene matches. CDR1 is SGHRS and CDR2 is YFSETQ in the germline V gene. This CDR3 has 14 residues. CDR3 DNA sequence: TGCGCCAGCAGCTTAATACAGGGGGGTACTGAAGCTTTCTTT. It encodes CASSLIQGGTEAFF.

Here the CDR3 DNA reads TGTGCCAGCTCACCCCCCACTAGCGGGAGGCACACCGGGGAGCTGTTTTTT. Amino acid sequence: CASSPPTSGRHTGELFF. The chain uses TRBV18 and TRBJ2-2; 12 bases align to TRBD2. CDR1 KGHSH and CDR2 LQKENI come from the germline V gene. The CDR3 is 17 residues long. Trimming removed 3 bases from V and 3 bases from J; junction bases left unmatched: 5.

The rearrangement links TRBV11-3 to TRBJ2-1, with TRBD2 matching 8 bases. This CDR3 is 17 amino acids long. Germline V gene data show CDR1 as SGHNT and CDR2 as YENEEA. The junction had 6 bases not matched to a gene; V was cut back by 1 base and J by 1 base. In DNA, the CDR3 is TGTGCCAGCAGCTTAGGGGGCGGGAGGCAATCCTACAATGAGCAGTTCTTC. It encodes CASSLGGGRQSYNEQFF.

The chain links TRBV4-2 to TRBJ2-3; D may be TRBD2 (6 bases). Deletions cut 2 bases from V and 1 base from J, with 10 bases between. Per the germline V gene, CDR1 is LGHNA and CDR2 is YNFKEQ. The CDR3 contains 15 residues. CDR3 DNA sequence: TGTGCCAGCAGCCAAAGAGCTAGCGGCACAGATACGCAGTATTTT. It codes for CASSQRASGTDTQYF.

This clone was found a few times. This sequence joins TRBV6-2 or TRBV6-3 and TRBJ2-7; a possible D gene is TRBD1 (5 bases). The CDR3 sequence is 14 residues long. Trimming removed 4 bases at V and 7 bases at J, with 17 bases between. The germline gives CDR1 MNHEY, CDR2 SVGEGT. The CDR3 reads CASSLYQDIPEQYF. In DNA form, the CDR3 reads TGTGCCAGCAGTTTGTACCAGGACATCCCAGAGCAGTACTTC.

This chain uses TRBV19 with TRBJ2-7; possible D gene TRBD2, 7 bases. Germline V lookup: CDR1 LNHDA, CDR2 SQIVND (reference sequence). This CDR3 is built from 14 residues. Trimming left V 9 bases short and J 4 bases short, with 19 bases between. For the CDR3, the DNA is TGTGCCAGCAGCAGCGGGGCAGGGGCTTACGAGCAGTACTTC. Translated, it gives CASSSGAGAYEQYF.

The chain employs TRBV7-2 and TRBJ2-2; no definite D call. Germline loops: CDR1 SGHTA, CDR2 FQGNSA. Trimming removed 5 bases at V and 4 bases at J, with 14 bases between. The CDR3 has 15 amino acids. CDR3 residues: CASSPSRTGTGELFF. In nucleotides, the CDR3 is TGTGCCAGCAGCCCCAGCCGAACGGGCACCGGGGAGCTGTTTTTT. Drawing the rest from reference TRBV7-2 and TRBJ2-2, the complete variable domain is GAGVSQSPSNKVTEKGKDVELRCDPISGHTALYWYRQSLGQGLEFLIYFQGNSAPDKSGLPSDRFSAERTGGSVSTLTIQRTQQEDSAVYLCASSPSRTGTGELFFGEGSRLTVL.

The chain is built from TRBV19 and TRBJ2-3, with a possible D match to TRBD2 (5 bases). The germline CDR1 and CDR2 sequences are LNHDA and SQIVND (reference sequence). Deletions cut 3 bases from V and 1 base from J, with 11 bases between. This CDR3 has 15 amino acids. The CDR3 protein is CASSIEGVGTDTQYF. CDR3 nucleotides: TGTGCCAGTAGTATCGAGGGAGTCGGCACAGATACGCAGTATTTT. Complete variable domain (other parts from reference TRBV19 and TRBJ2-3): DGGITQSPKYLFRKEGQNVTLSCEQNLNHDAMYWYRQDPGQGLRLIYYSQIVNDFQKGDIAEGYSVSREKKESFPLTVTSAQKNPTAFYLCASSIEGVGTDTQYFGPGTRLTVL.

CDR3: CASSLGQGQTYEQYF. The CDR3 coding sequence is TGTGCCAGCTCACTCGGACAGGGGCAGACCTACGAGCAGTACTTC. The V gene is TRBV18, the J gene TRBJ2-7; the match to TRBD1 covers 9 bases. V lost 4 bases and J lost 2; bases outside the gene matches: 6. Germline V lookup: CDR1 KGHSH, CDR2 LQKENI. CDR3 length: 15 amino acids.

This chain joins TRBV2 and TRBJ2-1, with a weak D call TRBD2 (6 bases). Per germline, CDR1 SNHLY and CDR2 FYNNEI. Trimming took 8 bases from V and 1 from J, leaving 15 bases between them. CDR3 length: 15 residues. DNA of the CDR3: TGTGCCAGCGGCTTTGGGGGGATTTCCTACAATGAGCAGTTCTTC. Protein: CASGFGGISYNEQFF.

This sequence joins TRBV27 and TRBJ2-7, with TRBD2 matching over 8 bases. Trimming cost V 6 bases and J 4 bases; bases outside gene matches: 8. Germline V gives CDR1 MNHEY, CDR2 SMNVEV (reference sequence). This CDR3 is 14 amino acids long. CDR3 bases: TGTGCCAGCAGCTGGAGCGGGGGACCGTACGAGCAGTACTTC. The encoded protein is CASSWSGGPYEQYF.

Regarding this clone: Other DNA sequences in this specimen translate into the identical CDR3. V is TRBV28 and J is TRBJ1-1, with 7 bases identical to TRBD1. J lost 9 bases, V lost 2 bases, and 12 bases had no gene match. This CDR3 comprises 15 residues. CDR1 and CDR2 from the germline V gene are MDHEN and SYDVKM. The CDR3 coding sequence is TGTGCCAGCAGTTTACGGACCCGACAGGGACGACAAGCTTTCTTT. Translating gives CASSLRTRQGRQAFF.